The 19 T cell receptor beta chains below were found in one sample sequenced in a study of blood T cell repertoires in COVID-19. The method was immunoSEQ multiplex PCR; TCRdb's version includes in-frame clones alone and lacks a portion of them. This sample has under 300,000 clones, with around 85% found just once. Specimen: peripheral blood. These receptors were collected from a human donor with COVID-19, enrolled during active disease. The donor label of this sample is uncertain.

This clone has only one observation. The V and J genes are TRBV5-1 and TRBJ2-1, with 9 bases that match TRBD2. After removal of 3 bases from V and 6 bases from J, the junction contained 7 bases not matched to a gene. The CDR3 has 15 amino acids. Germline values: CDR1 SGHRS, CDR2 YFSETQ. The DNA of the CDR3 is TGCGCCAGCAGCTCCGCTAGCGGGGTACTCAATGAGCAGTTCTTC. Translated, it gives CASSSASGVLNEQFF.

The chain links TRBV7-2 to TRBJ2-7; 8 positions agree with TRBD1. The J segment lost 2 bases and the V segment lost 3 bases, leaving 3 bases of the junction unmatched. The CDR3 is 14 amino acids. From germline, CDR1 is SGHTA and CDR2 FQGNSA. The CDR3 here is CASSLDRATYEQYF. The CDR3 DNA follows: TGTGCCAGCAGCTTGGACAGGGCTACCTACGAGCAGTACTTC.

The rearrangement uses TRBV6-2 or TRBV6-3 and TRBJ2-3, with D tentatively TRBD1 (5 bases). Germline V gene sequence: CDR1 MNHEY, CDR2 SVGEGT. The CDR3 has 13 residues. V shed 4 bases and J shed 6 bases, with 11 bases lying between them. DNA of the CDR3: TGTGCCAGCAGTTTCAGTTCAGGGGATACGCAGTATTTT. Amino acid sequence: CASSFSSGDTQYF.

J is TRBJ2-1 and V is TRBV5-1; the match to TRBD2 covers 9 bases. CDR3 size: 15 residues. The germline gives CDR1 SGHRS, CDR2 YFSETQ. Trimming took 4 bases from V and 9 from J; bases not matched to a gene: 11. The CDR3 DNA sequence: TGCGCCAGCAGCACCTCGGGCGGGAGGGCCGCTGAGCAGTTCTTC. Its translation is CASSTSGGRAAEQFF.

This clone was seen only once. Other DNA sequences in this sample translate to the same CDR3. The V gene is TRBV27, the J gene TRBJ1-2, with a tentative D call TRBD1 (6 bases). The CDR3 loop spans 13 amino acids. Germline loops: CDR1 MNHEY, CDR2 SMNVEV (reference sequence). The V gene lost 5 bases and the J gene lost 4 bases, with 11 bases spanning the gap. CDR3 in DNA: TGTGCCAGCAGTCCACAGGGTCCCTATGGCTACACCTTC. Translating gives CASSPQGPYGYTF.

The CDR3, as DNA: TGTGCCAGCAGCCTGACTAGGCACGAGCAGTACTTC. This sequence encodes CASSLTRHEQYF. V is TRBV28 and J is TRBJ2-7, with D tentatively TRBD2 (6 bases). The CDR3 extends over 12 amino acids. Per the germline V gene, CDR1 is MDHEN and CDR2 is SYDVKM. V lost 6 bases, J lost 5 bases, and 11 bases lay in between.

Here the CDR3 reads CACSPRGEHTEAFF. DNA of the CDR3: TGTGCCTGCTCGCCTCGGGGGGAGCACACTGAAGCTTTCTTT. This chain uses TRBV7-3 with TRBJ1-1, with D possibly TRBD1 on 5 matching bases. Trimming removed 11 bases at V and 3 bases at J, with 19 bases between. This CDR3 contains 14 residues. Germline lookup yields CDR1 SGHTA and CDR2 FQGTGA. The full variable domain, its missing parts supplied by reference TRBV7-3 and TRBJ1-1, is GAGVSQTPSNKVTEKGKYVELRCDPISGHTALYWYRQSLGQGPEFLIYFQGTGAADDSGLPNDRFFAVRPEGSVSTLKIQRTERGDSAVYLCACSPRGEHTEAFFGQGTRLTVV.

This chain uses TRBV5-1 with TRBJ1-1; D not certain. Germline CDR1 and CDR2: SGHRS and YFSETQ. Trimming removed 4 bases at V and 8 bases at J, with 12 bases between. This CDR3 is built from 12 residues. The CDR3 sequence is CASSGTSLEAFF. The CDR3 nucleotides are TGCGCCAGCAGCGGTACGAGCCTGGAAGCTTTCTTT.

The V gene is TRBV9, the J gene TRBJ1-1; the D is unclear. In germline, CDR1 is SGDLS, CDR2 YYNGEE. This CDR3 comprises 16 residues. Between the trimmed V and J ends, which lost 1 base and 1 base, there was a span of 14 bases. CDR3 sequence (DNA): TGTGCCAGCAGCGTACGGGCAGTCGCGGGGAACACTGAAGCTTTCTTT. Amino acid sequence: CASSVRAVAGNTEAFF. Variable domain in full (rest from reference TRBV9 and TRBJ1-1): DSGVTQTPKHLITATGQRVTLRCSPRSGDLSVYWYQQSLDQGLQFLIQYYNGEERAKGNILERFSAQQFPDLHSELNLSSLELGDSALYFCASSVRAVAGNTEAFFGQGTRLTVV.

V gene TRBV9 combines with J gene TRBJ2-1; TRBD2 aligns across 12 bases. With V trimmed by 0 bases and J by 6 bases, 4 bases remained unmatched. There are 16 residues in the CDR3. The germline CDR1 and CDR2 sequences are SGDLS and YYNGEE. DNA for the CDR3: TGTGCCAGCAGCGTAGATCTAGCGGGAGGGGGCAATGAGCAGTTCTTC. This translates into CASSVDLAGGGNEQFF. Supplemented by reference TRBV9 and TRBJ2-1, the full variable domain reads DSGVTQTPKHLITATGQRVTLRCSPRSGDLSVYWYQQSLDQGLQFLIQYYNGEERAKGNILERFSAQQFPDLHSELNLSSLELGDSALYFCASSVDLAGGGNEQFFGPGTRLTVL.

The CDR3 sequence: CASSVNGRSGTGELFF. The DNA for the CDR3 is TGTGCCAGCAGCGTTAATGGGAGATCTGGCACCGGGGAGCTGTTTTTT. The chain joins TRBV9 to TRBJ2-2, with D perhaps TRBD2 (5 bases). Germline CDR1 SGDLS, CDR2 YYNGEE. This CDR3 contains 16 residues. V was clipped by 2 bases and J by 4 bases, with 15 bases between them.

The V and J genes are TRBV18 and TRBJ1-1, with TRBD1 matching over 7 bases. CDR1 and CDR2 (germline): KGHSH, LQKENI. V lost 3 bases, J lost 0 bases, and 7 bases stayed unmatched. This CDR3 has 16 amino acids. CDR3 in amino acids: CASSPWTGGMNTEAFF. The CDR3 nucleotides read TGTGCCAGCTCACCCTGGACAGGAGGGATGAACACTGAAGCTTTCTTT.

The gene calls are TRBV9 and TRBJ2-1, with TRBD2 matching 7 bases. Losses at the gene ends were 4 bases for V and 5 bases for J; bases not matched to a gene: 12. The CDR3 consists of 16 residues. Germline V lookup: CDR1 SGDLS, CDR2 YYNGEE. CDR3 nucleotides: TGTGCCAGCAGCCCCCAGGGTAGCGGGCCTCACAATGAGCAGTTCTTC. Its translation is CASSPQGSGPHNEQFF.

The chain couples TRBV5-8 to TRBJ1-5; TRBD1 is a possible D gene (6 bases). The CDR3 extends over 19 amino acids. The V gene's germline CDR1 is SGHTS and CDR2 YDEGEE. Trimming cost V 2 bases and J 5 bases, with 26 bases left between them. CDR3 region: CASSFWQGSSGGVDQPQHF. DNA of the CDR3: TGTGCCAGCAGCTTTTGGCAGGGGTCTAGCGGGGGTGTAGATCAGCCCCAGCATTTT.

This clone was found a few times. This specimen includes other DNA sequences encoding the same CDR3. The gene calls are TRBV5-1 and TRBJ2-5; possibly TRBD1 for D (5 bases). The V end was cut by 2 bases, the J end by 5 bases, with 13 bases between. CDR1 is SGHRS, CDR2 YFSETQ, per germline. The CDR3 is 14 amino acids. The CDR3, as DNA: TGCGCCAGCAGCTTCGGGCAGGGTCGGGAGACCCAGTACTTC. It yields the protein CASSFGQGRETQYF.

This clone was seen only once. The rearrangement uses TRBV10-1 and TRBJ1-5; no reliable D call. V dropped 3 bases and J dropped 8 bases, with 11 bases sitting between them. Germline assignment: CDR1 WNHNN and CDR2 SYGVQD (reference sequence). CDR3 length equals 13 residues. In DNA, the CDR3 is TGCGCCAGCAGTGAAATTACCGGTGAGCCCCAGCATTTT. It translates to CASSEITGEPQHF.

This CDR3 is CASSSRNGGNTIYF. CDR3 DNA sequence: TGTGCCAGCAGCAGCAGGAACGGTGGAAACACCATATATTTT. This sequence joins TRBV6-6 and TRBJ1-3; D is unclear. V lost 6 bases, J lost 3 bases, and 12 bases lay in between. The CDR3 loop spans 14 amino acids. Per germline, CDR1 MNHNY and CDR2 SVGAGI (reference sequence).

V is TRBV19 and J is TRBJ2-1; 11 bases are a match to TRBD2. CDR1 and CDR2 from the germline V gene are LNHDA and SQIVND (reference sequence). The junction had 2 bases not matched to a gene; V was cut back by 6 bases and J by 7 bases. This CDR3 contains 13 residues. CDR3: CASSGTSGNEQFF. DNA for the CDR3: TGTGCCAGTAGCGGGACTAGCGGTAATGAGCAGTTCTTC.

V is TRBV28 and J is TRBJ1-1; a possible D gene is TRBD1 (5 bases). The CDR3 is made up of 14 amino acids. V was pared by 6 bases and J by 0 bases, with 11 bases between. The germline V gene encodes CDR1 MDHEN and CDR2 SYDVKM. As DNA, the CDR3 is TGTGCCAGCAGCGAACGGGGGATGAACACTGAAGCTTTCTTT. Amino acid sequence: CASSERGMNTEAFF.